These 27 T cell receptor beta chains originate from one sample sequenced in a study of cytomegalovirus exposure and HLA in healthy donors (dated by TCRdb to about 2017). The receptor library was made with the immunoSEQ multiplex PCR assay. For the multiplex PCR, a mixture combining 60 forward primers for TCR Vbeta segments and 13 reverse primers for TCR Jbeta segments was used. Imported from immuneACCESS, the table was reduced by TCRdb to in-frame sequences with V and J called. These copies leave out some clones; in studies compared against another copy, an unresolved V gene accounts for under half, and the cause of the remainder is not known. The sample table holds some 170,000 clones, of which about 77% were seen once. Of the sample, approximately 2.9% falls within the top ten clones. Sequenced input: PBMCs. The origin of the receptors is a female donor in good health and CMV-seronegative.

The chain carries TRBV6-1 and TRBJ1-5; 7 positions agree with TRBD1. Germline lookup yields CDR1 MNHNS and CDR2 SASEGT. With 5 bases clipped from V and 3 bases from J, the junction kept 4 bases outside the gene matches. The CDR3 consists of 14 residues. The CDR3 spells CASSLQGNNQPQHF. The DNA of the CDR3 is TGTGCCAGCAGTCTACAGGGGAACAATCAGCCCCAGCATTTT.

The gene calls are TRBV6-1 and TRBJ2-2; D is unresolved. Trimming took off 6 bases at V and 5 bases at J, with 10 bases between the two ends. The CDR3 totals 13 residues. Germline loops: CDR1 MNHNS, CDR2 SASEGT. DNA of the CDR3: TGTGCCAGCAGCTTAATCGGGACCGGGGAGCTGTTTTTT. It is translated as CASSLIGTGELFF.

V usage is TRBV7-2 and J usage is TRBJ2-7; D not resolved. Germline-derived CDR1 and CDR2 are SGHTA and FQGNSA. There are 11 residues in the CDR3. With 4 bases removed from V and 7 bases from J, the gap between germline ends came to 8 bases. The CDR3 region has the DNA TGTGCCAGCAGCTCCTCCGCGGAGCAGTACTTC. This gives the protein CASSSSAEQYF.

In regard to this clone: One end of the junction varies from germline; a read error may be responsible. The chain employs TRBV11-3 and TRBJ2-7; 9 nucleotides align to TRBD2. CDR1 is SGHNT and CDR2 is YENEEA in the germline V gene. The CDR3 is 15 amino acids. The CDR3 spells CASSLGSSGTYGQYF. The DNA of the CDR3 is TGTGCCAGCAGCTTAGGGTCTAGCGGGACATACGGGCAGTACTTC.

The chain combines TRBV5-1 with TRBJ2-1, with 7 nucleotides matching TRBD1. CDR1 is SGHRS, CDR2 YFSETQ, per germline. V dropped 5 bases and J dropped 7; count of bases not matched to a gene: 15. The CDR3 extends over 16 amino acids. CDR3 region: CASRTQGSTLGNEQFF. The CDR3 DNA follows: TGCGCCAGCAGAACACAGGGGAGCACACTCGGGAATGAGCAGTTCTTC.

This clone was picked up a small number of times. The chain combines TRBV30 with TRBJ2-5; D might be TRBD1 (5 bases). The J call may not be correct, given that the DNA end is closer to TRBJ2-7. The germline CDR1 and CDR2 sequences are GTSNPN and SVGIG (reference sequence). The CDR3 consists of 12 residues. The CDR3 region has the DNA TGTGCCTGGAGAATCAGGGCCTACGAGCAGTACTTC. Translated: CAWRIRAYEQYF.

The V gene is TRBV9, the J gene TRBJ2-7; 7 bases line up with TRBD2. Germline CDR1 reads SGDLS; CDR2 reads YYNGEE. The CDR3 length is 15 residues. Trimming removed 7 bases from V and 3 bases from J; junction bases left unmatched: 13. Written as DNA, the CDR3 is TGTGCCAGCGCTCTAGCGGCGTCTTGGGGCTACGAGCAGTACTTC. Translated: CASALAASWGYEQYF.

The rearrangement joins TRBV2 to TRBJ2-7; D may be TRBD1 (6 bases). This CDR3 has 13 amino acids. Trimming took 7 bases from V and 0 from J, leaving 10 bases between them. CDR1 and CDR2 from the germline V gene are SNHLY and FYNNEI. CDR3 nucleotides: TGTGCCAGCACCCGGGACATCTCCTACGAGCAGTACTTC. Amino acid sequence: CASTRDISYEQYF.

This clone occurred a few times. The chain uses TRBV9 and TRBJ2-5; the D is unclear. Trimming pared 3 bases from V and 0 bases from J, leaving 3 bases between. CDR1 and CDR2 (germline): SGDLS, YYNGEE. CDR3 length: 12 residues. The CDR3 protein is CASSADQETQYF. In DNA form, the CDR3 reads TGTGCCAGCAGCGCAGACCAAGAGACCCAGTACTTC.

The gene calls are TRBV18 and TRBJ1-1; 9 bases align to TRBD1. V shed 7 bases, J shed 3 bases, and the junction held 6 bases outside the gene matches. Germline loops: CDR1 KGHSH, CDR2 LQKENI. The CDR3 is made up of 14 amino acids. CDR3 sequence reads: CASYAGTGYTEAFF. The CDR3 DNA reads as TGTGCCAGCTATGCCGGGACAGGGTACACTGAAGCTTTCTTT.

The chain links TRBV25-1 to TRBJ2-7; maybe TRBD2 (5 bases). Per germline, CDR1 MGHDK and CDR2 SYGVNS. This CDR3 region has 14 residues. V lost 5 bases and J 4 bases, leaving 15 bases between the germline ends. CDR3 amino acids: CASSRERPPYEQYF. The CDR3 nucleotides read TGTGCCAGCAGTAGGGAGCGGCCCCCTTACGAGCAGTACTTC.

The chain joins TRBV10-3 to TRBJ1-2; 10 nucleotides line up with TRBD1. V lost 5 bases to trimming and J lost 0 bases; unmatched junction nucleotides: 15. CDR3 length equals 19 residues. Per the germline V gene, CDR1 is ENHRY and CDR2 is SYGVKD. CDR3: CAISSPSGQGSATNYGYTF. The CDR3 coding sequence is TGTGCCATCAGTAGTCCTTCGGGACAGGGGTCGGCAACTAACTATGGCTACACCTTC.

This clone was found once. This chain joins TRBV1 and TRBJ1-1; no DNA check was done on the table's D call, TRBD1. TRBV1 is termed a pseudogene. The CDR3 length is 16 residues. CDR3 coding DNA: TGCACCAGCAGCCAAGATCAGGGTTTTGAGGACACTGAAGCTTTCTTT. Its translation: CTSSQDQGFEDTEAFF.

This clone was detected only once. This chain links TRBV30 with TRBJ2-1, with 7 bases that match TRBD2. This CDR3 spans 14 amino acids. Germline V gene data show CDR1 as GTSNPN and CDR2 as SVGIG (reference sequence). Losses at the gene ends were 2 bases for V and 9 bases for J; bases not matched to a gene: 10. DNA of the CDR3: TGTGCCTGGAGTAAGCGGGGCCGTTGGAGTGAGCAGTTCTTC. As protein: CAWSKRGRWSEQFF. Full variable domain (missing parts from reference TRBV30 and TRBJ2-1): SQTIHQWPATLVQPVGSPLSLECTVEGTSNPNLYWYRQAAGRGLQLLFYSVGIGQISSEVPQNLSASRPQDRQFILSSKKLLLSDSGFYLCAWSKRGRWSEQFFGPGTRLTVL.

The chain carries TRBV30 and TRBJ2-7; tentatively, D is TRBD2 (5 bases). Germline CDR1 reads GTSNPN; CDR2 reads SVGIG (reference sequence). The CDR3 contains 12 residues. Deletions cut 8 bases from V and 2 bases from J, with 13 bases between. The chain's CDR3 is CAGGQATYEQYF. The CDR3 DNA follows: TGTGCCGGCGGGCAGGCCACCTACGAGCAGTACTTC.

This clone was counted a single time. The chain employs TRBV7-9 and TRBJ2-3; the D gene is possibly TRBD2 (7 bases). This CDR3 is built from 16 residues. V lost 1 base and J 2 bases, leaving 13 bases between the germline ends. The germline V gene has CDR1 SEHNR and CDR2 FQNEAQ (reference sequence). The CDR3 region is CASSLVAGDTTDTQYF. CDR3 coding DNA: TGTGCCAGCAGCTTAGTGGCGGGGGACACCACAGATACGCAGTATTTT.

Comment on this clone: The identical CDR3 is also encoded by other nucleotide sequences in the sample. The chain combines TRBV5-1 with TRBJ2-7; 10 bases align to TRBD1. Germline values: CDR1 SGHRS, CDR2 YFSETQ. CDR3 length: 15 amino acids. V gave up 4 bases and J gave up 0 bases; unmatched junction bases: 4. This CDR3 reads CASSLGQGSSYEQYF. CDR3 nucleotide sequence: TGCGCCAGCAGCCTGGGACAGGGGAGCTCCTACGAGCAGTACTTC.

This clone was recorded a few times. The CDR3, as DNA: TGTGCCAGCAGCGTAGGACACTCTAATGAAAAACTGTTTTTT. It translates to CASSVGHSNEKLFF. The chain links TRBV9 to TRBJ1-4; D remains ambiguous. Per the germline V gene, CDR1 is SGDLS and CDR2 is YYNGEE. The CDR3 consists of 14 residues. Trimming took off 0 bases at V and 3 bases at J, with 6 bases between the two ends. Complete variable domain (other parts from reference TRBV9 and TRBJ1-4): DSGVTQTPKHLITATGQRVTLRCSPRSGDLSVYWYQQSLDQGLQFLIQYYNGEERAKGNILERFSAQQFPDLHSELNLSSLELGDSALYFCASSVGHSNEKLFFGSGTQLSVL.

The V gene is TRBV30, the J gene TRBJ2-5; a weak D match, TRBD2 (6 bases). In germline, CDR1 is GTSNPN, CDR2 SVGIG (reference sequence). V lost 4 bases, J lost 2 bases, and 11 bases lay in between. The CDR3 has 13 amino acids. CDR3 sequence (DNA): TGTGCCTGGACAGGACTACAACAAGAGACCCAGTACTTC. Its protein product is CAWTGLQQETQYF.

Turning to this clone: Sequence at one end of the junction differs from germline and may be a read error. The chain has TRBV4-2 and TRBJ2-5, with 8 bases identical to TRBD1. Germline assignment: CDR1 LGHNA and CDR2 YNFKEQ. CDR3 length: 18 residues. The CDR3 DNA follows: TGTGCCAGCAGCCAATCGAGTCCCGGAATCAGGGGGCAAGAGACCCGGTACTTC. It yields the protein CASSQSSPGIRGQETRYF.

This sequence joins TRBV6-6 and TRBJ2-1, with TRBD1 matching over 11 bases. The germline V gene encodes CDR1 MNHNY and CDR2 SVGAGI (reference sequence). The CDR3 extends over 15 amino acids. V was clipped by 7 bases and J by 16 bases; unmatched bases: 18. CDR3 bases: TGTGCCAGCACCATCGGACAGGGGGCCTCCGGGCCAGAATTCTTC. Translated, it gives CASTIGQGASGPEFF.

This clone was found a few times. The chain combines TRBV7-6 with TRBJ1-2; 9 bases are a match to TRBD1. The CDR3 runs to 14 residues. The germline V gene has CDR1 SGHVS and CDR2 FNYEAQ. After removal of 4 bases from V and 5 bases from J, the junction contained 5 bases not matched to a gene. CDR3: CASSSRQGEYGYTF. In DNA form, the CDR3 reads TGTGCCAGCAGCTCGAGACAGGGGGAGTATGGCTACACCTTC.

This clone was detected only a few times. V and J are TRBV29-1 and TRBJ2-1, with 10 bases matching TRBD2. The CDR3 contains 13 residues. Losses at the gene ends were 7 bases for V and 7 bases for J; bases not matched to a gene: 7. Germline-derived CDR1 and CDR2 are SQVTM and ANQGSEA. CDR3 in DNA: TGCAGCGGAAGAGCGGGGGGGCTAAATGAGCAGTTCTTC. This encodes CSGRAGGLNEQFF.

The chain joins TRBV5-1 to TRBJ2-7; weak D call: TRBD1 (6 bases). With 4 bases removed from V and 5 bases from J, the gap between germline ends came to 16 bases. This CDR3 is built from 14 residues. Germline CDR1 is SGHRS and CDR2 is YFSETQ. The CDR3: CASSPRGGGDEQYF. The CDR3 nucleotides read TGCGCCAGCAGCCCCCGCGGTGGGGGCGACGAGCAGTACTTC. Based on the CDR3 plus reference TRBV5-1 and TRBJ2-7, the full variable domain is KAGVTQTPRYLIKTRGQQVTLSCSPISGHRSVSWYQQTPGQGLQFLFEYFSETQRNKGNFPGRFSGRQFSNSRSEMNVSTLELGDSALYLCASSPRGGGDEQYFGPGTRLTVT.

This clone occurred a few times. DNA of the CDR3: TGCGCCAGCAGCACCCCACTAGCGGGAGGGCGTCGCGAGCAGTACTTC. Its protein product is CASSTPLAGGRREQYF. This chain uses TRBV5-1 with TRBJ2-7; 13 bases line up with TRBD2. The V gene's germline CDR1 is SGHRS and CDR2 YFSETQ. With V trimmed by 4 bases and J by 6 bases, 10 bases remained unmatched. CDR3 length: 16 amino acids.

To note about this clone: This CDR3 is also generated by other DNA sequences in the sample. V usage is TRBV5-1 and J usage is TRBJ1-4, with D uncertain. CDR3 length equals 14 residues. Germline CDR1 and CDR2: SGHRS and YFSETQ. The V end lost 0 bases, the J end lost 3 bases, and 6 bases lay between the germline ends. The CDR3 protein is CASSLGHANEKLFF. DNA for the CDR3: TGCGCCAGCAGCTTGGGACACGCTAATGAAAAACTGTTTTTT.

The chain uses TRBV5-1 and TRBJ1-1; D uncertain. The CDR3 extends over 15 amino acids. Trimming took off 4 bases at V and 1 base at J, with 14 bases between the two ends. The germline V gene encodes CDR1 SGHRS and CDR2 YFSETQ. Here the CDR3 reads CASSPRGRENTEAFF. CDR3 nucleotides: TGCGCCAGCAGCCCCCGGGGTAGGGAGAACACTGAAGCTTTCTTT.